This T cell receptor (beta chain) derives from a study of T cells after yellow fever vaccination. Study as a whole: Low-cell-number fractions were prepared with SMART-Seq v4 Ultra Low Input. Study outcomes and limitations: Just a small share of clonotypes turned up in the CD4 compartment as well as the CD8 compartment.

A few counts support this clonotype. Its cognate antigen is unknown. CDR3 size: 14 residues. Germline V lookup: CDR1 SGHRS, CDR2 YFSETQ. The ends were cut back, 3 bases at V and 5 bases at J, with 15 bases in the middle. The TCR cDNA carried a universal primer site and UMIs from 5'RACE template switching. TCRdb itself ran the 5' RACE reads through MiXCR, one entry per CDR3 protein. The sample has 250,000 to 400,000 distinct CDR3 sequences; roughly 4.3% are singletons. The sample in question was PBMCs, obtained 15 days after the yellow fever booster vaccination. The source of this sequence is a man between 18 and 29 years old who received the YFV17D yellow fever vaccine. The chain has TRBV5-1 and TRBJ2-7; D ambiguous. The CDR3 nucleotides are TGCGCCAGCAGCTGGGGTCCGGGTCGCGACGAGCAGTACTTC. Amino acid sequence: CASSWGPGRDEQYF.